This TCR beta chain appears in the sequencing data of a study of technical replicates of blood from several donors. The method was immunoSEQ multiplex PCR; TCRdb's version includes in-frame clones alone and lacks a portion of them. The sample has about 75,000 clones, about 90% seen once. This clone was counted once. Germline assignment: CDR1 SGHTA and CDR2 FQGNSA. CDR3 size: 14 residues. V lost 1 base and J 6 bases, leaving 12 bases between the germline ends. The sample comprised T cells isolated from PBMCs. This chain joins TRBV7-2 and TRBJ1-2; D is perhaps TRBD1 (6 bases). This clonotype originated in a human donor in good health. CDR3: CASSLDREGNGYTF. The CDR3 bases are TGTGCCAGCAGCTTAGACAGGGAAGGGAATGGCTACACCTTC. Full variable domain (outside the CDR3, taken from reference TRBV7-2 and TRBJ1-2): GAGVSQSPSNKVTEKGKDVELRCDPISGHTALYWYRQSLGQGLEFLIYFQGNSAPDKSGLPSDRFSAERTGGSVSTLTIQRTQQEDSAVYLCASSLDREGNGYTFGSGTRLTVV.